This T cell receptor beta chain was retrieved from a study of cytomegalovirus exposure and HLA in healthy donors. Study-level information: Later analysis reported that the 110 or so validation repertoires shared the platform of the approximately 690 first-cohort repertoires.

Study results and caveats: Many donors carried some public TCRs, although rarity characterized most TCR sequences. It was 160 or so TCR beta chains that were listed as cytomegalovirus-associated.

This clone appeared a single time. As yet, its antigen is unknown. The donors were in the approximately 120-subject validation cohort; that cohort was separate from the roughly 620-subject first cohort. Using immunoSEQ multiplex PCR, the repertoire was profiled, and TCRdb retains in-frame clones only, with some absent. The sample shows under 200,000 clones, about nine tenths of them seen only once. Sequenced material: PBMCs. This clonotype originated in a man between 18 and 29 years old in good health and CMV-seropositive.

The CDR3: CASSLSGANVLTF. The DNA for the CDR3 is TGCGCCAGCAGTCTTTCTGGGGCCAACGTCCTGACTTTC. The rearrangement links TRBV5-1 to TRBJ2-6; the D is unclear. Germline assignment: CDR1 SGHRS and CDR2 YFSETQ. V dropped 5 bases and J dropped 1 base, with 4 bases sitting between them. The CDR3 sequence is 13 residues long.